This TCR beta chain was profiled in a study of T cells in Graves' hyperthyroidism and ophthalmopathy. Study-level findings and limits: Most thyroid-expanded clonotypes above 0.001 were also found in blood.

This clonotype showed up many times. The antigen remains unidentified. This CDR3 spans 13 amino acids. The V and J ends lost 7 bases and 5 bases respectively, with 11 bases between them. CDR1 is SNHLY, CDR2 FYNNEI, per germline. Amplified regions were TCR beta CDR3 sequences from RNA transcripts. TCR CDR3 underwent first-round RT-PCR with the HTBI primer set. TCRdb independently ran MiXCR on the multiplex PCR reads; one entry per CDR3 protein. Of around 360,000 distinct CDR3 sequences listed, nearly 15% are singletons. On the basis of clinical symptoms, serum thyroxine and TRAb, thyroid ultrasound and orbital computed tomography, diagnoses were made. Cells are PBMCs isolated from more than 8.5 ml of fresh blood.

V and J are TRBV2 and TRBJ2-2, with TRBD1 as a possible D gene (6 bases). The sample was blood. This receptor was obtained from a woman aged 60-70 years with Graves' ophthalmopathy. The DNA for the CDR3 is TGTGCCAGCACAGGACAGTGGACCGGGGAGCTGTTTTTT. As protein: CASTGQWTGELFF. The whole variable domain, filled in from reference TRBV2 and TRBJ2-2, reads EPEVTQTPSHQVTQMGQEVILRCVPISNHLYFYWYRQILGQKVEFLVSFYNNEISEKSEIFDDQFSVERPDGSNFTLKIRSTKLEDSAMYFCASTGQWTGELFFGEGSRLTVL.